What follows are 30 T cell receptor beta chains derived from one specimen sequenced in a study of identifying expanded T cells in peripheral blood. Data came from immunoSEQ multiplex PCR; TCRdb stores just in-frame clones and leaves some out. Among about 85,000 clones listed, about 88% were seen once. The sequencing sample was made of blood. The receptor set was obtained from a person aged 18 to 75 in good health.

This clone was seen a handful of times. The rearrangement uses TRBV4-1 and TRBJ2-1; D call uncertain. The CDR3 spans 14 residues. CDR1 is MGHRA and CDR2 is YSYEKL in the germline V gene. Trimming stripped 0 bases from V and 4 bases from J, with 7 bases between. In DNA, the CDR3 is TGCGCCAGCAGCCAAGAGCGACAATACAATGAGCAGTTCTTC. Translation: CASSQERQYNEQFF.

This clone came up a few times. The V gene is TRBV30, the J gene TRBJ1-1, with a possible D match to TRBD1 (6 bases). The V gene lost 0 bases and the J gene lost 11 bases, with 13 bases spanning the gap. CDR1 and CDR2 (germline): GTSNPN, SVGIG (reference sequence). This CDR3 is 12 amino acids long. The CDR3 DNA follows: TGTGCCTGGAGTGTAGAGGGGGTGGCCGCTTTCTTT. Protein: CAWSVEGVAAFF.

This clone was observed once. The rearrangement uses TRBV7-2 and TRBJ2-1; unclear D gene. Between the trimmed V and J ends, which lost 2 bases and 5 bases, there was a span of 10 bases. The CDR3 length is 14 residues. Germline CDR1 is SGHTA and CDR2 is FQGNSA. CDR3 DNA: TGTGCCAGCAGCTTAATTAGGTCTCACAATGAGCAGTTCTTC. It codes for CASSLIRSHNEQFF.

J is TRBJ2-5 and V is TRBV10-3; 9 bases match TRBD2. Looked up from germline, CDR1 is ENHRY and CDR2 is SYGVKD. J was trimmed by 4 bases and V by 6 bases; bases with no gene match: 15. The CDR3 runs to 17 residues. CDR3 sequence (DNA): TGTGCCATCAGCCGTAGCGGGAGAGGCGCGGCAAGAGAGACCCAGTACTTC. It specifies CAISRSGRGAARETQYF.

This chain uses TRBV5-4 with TRBJ2-1; D may be TRBD2 (6 bases). The CDR3 runs 16 residues. The V end was cut by 0 bases, the J end by 1 base, with 11 bases between. Germline CDR1 reads SGHNT; CDR2 reads YYREEE (reference sequence). CDR3 sequence reads: CASSLDLAASYNEQFF. DNA for the CDR3: TGTGCCAGCAGCTTGGACTTAGCGGCATCCTACAATGAGCAGTTCTTC.

V usage is TRBV7-2 and J usage is TRBJ1-6; unclear D gene. This CDR3 spans 15 amino acids. V gave up 0 bases and J gave up 7 bases, with 10 bases separating them. In germline, CDR1 is SGHTA, CDR2 FQGNSA. The CDR3 loop is CASSLAAPPNSPLHF. CDR3 coding DNA: TGTGCCAGCAGCTTAGCTGCCCCTCCAAATTCACCCCTCCACTTT.

The chain has TRBV7-2 and TRBJ2-3, with D perhaps being TRBD1 or TRBD2 (5 bases each). V gave up 3 bases and J gave up 6 bases, with 13 bases separating them. Germline V CDR1 and CDR2: SGHTA, FQGNSA. The CDR3 extends over 14 amino acids. CDR3 sequence: CASSLGPQGDTQYF. In DNA, the CDR3 is TGTGCCAGCAGCTTGGGACCCCAGGGTGATACGCAGTATTTT.

This rearrangement joins TRBV19 to TRBJ2-5; no clear D. Near its end, the DNA agrees better with TRBJ2-7, so the J call may be wrong. Germline assignment: CDR1 LNHDA and CDR2 SQIVND (reference sequence). The CDR3 length is 14 residues. The CDR3 loop is CASSPWTASYEQYF. The CDR3 nucleotides are TGTGCCAGTAGCCCGTGGACGGCTTCCTACGAGCAGTACTTC.

The chain recombines TRBV6-4 with TRBJ2-1; 15 bases line up with TRBD2. CDR3 size: 13 residues. The germline V gene has CDR1 MRHNA and CDR2 SNTAGT. The V gene end was trimmed by 7 bases and the J gene end by 15 bases; junction bases not matched to a gene: 7. This CDR3 is CASNGLAGGPTFF. The CDR3 DNA reads as TGTGCCAGCAACGGACTAGCGGGAGGGCCAACGTTCTTC.

The chain uses TRBV19 and TRBJ1-5; D gene ambiguous. V dropped 1 base and J dropped 1 base, with 14 bases sitting between them. From germline, CDR1 is LNHDA and CDR2 SQIVND (reference sequence). CDR3 length: 17 residues. CDR3 in DNA: TGTGCCAGTAGTATAGGTCTCAGCGGAGGGAGCAATCAGCCCCAGCATTTT. This sequence encodes CASSIGLSGGSNQPQHF.

The chain has TRBV5-1 and TRBJ2-5; D uncertain. V was cut by 0 bases and J by 1 base, with 7 bases left in between. The CDR3 length is 14 residues. Per the germline V gene, CDR1 is SGHRS and CDR2 is YFSETQ. CDR3 nucleotide sequence: TGCGCCAGCAGCTTGGCAGCTGGCCAAGAGACCCAGTACTTC. Translation gives CASSLAAGQETQYF.

J is TRBJ2-7 and V is TRBV19; D is undetermined. From germline, CDR1 is LNHDA and CDR2 SQIVND (reference sequence). The CDR3 is 13 residues long. Trimming took 5 bases from V and 2 from J, leaving 10 bases between them. The CDR3 sequence is CASSLQGTYEQYF. For the CDR3, the DNA is TGTGCCAGTAGTCTACAAGGGACCTACGAGCAGTACTTC.

This clone was seen only once. The gene calls are TRBV27 and TRBJ2-5; D remains ambiguous. The CDR3 totals 15 residues. Trimming took 0 bases from V and 1 from J, leaving 9 bases between them. Germline values: CDR1 MNHEY, CDR2 SMNVEV (reference sequence). The CDR3 region is CASSLSRTAQETQYF. The CDR3 DNA follows: TGTGCCAGCAGTTTATCTAGGACGGCCCAAGAGACCCAGTACTTC.

The chain couples TRBV5-4 to TRBJ1-4; D unclear. This CDR3 comprises 14 residues. Germline values: CDR1 SGHNT, CDR2 YYREEE (reference sequence). Deletions cut 4 bases from V and 6 bases from J, with 13 bases between. The CDR3 nucleotides are TGTGCCAGCAGCGCGAGCCCCGGGGATGAAAAACTGTTTTTT. Protein product: CASSASPGDEKLFF.

With regard to this clone: The junction does not match germline at one end; this may be a read error. The chain carries TRBV2 and TRBJ2-7, with D perhaps TRBD1 or TRBD2 (5 bases each). Germline V lookup: CDR1 SNHLY, CDR2 FYNNEI. The CDR3 runs to 13 residues. The CDR3 protein is CASSETEADSRDF. The DNA of the CDR3 is TGTGCCAGCAGTGAAACAGAAGCGGATAGCAGGGACTTC.

The genes are TRBV7-2 and TRBJ2-1; no clear D gene. Trimming took off 4 bases at V and 5 bases at J, with 9 bases between the two ends. There are 13 residues in the CDR3. Germline V gene sequence: CDR1 SGHTA, CDR2 FQGNSA. The CDR3 is CASSSQPNNEQFF. CDR3 sequence (DNA): TGTGCCAGCAGCTCCCAGCCAAACAATGAGCAGTTCTTC. Based on the CDR3 plus reference TRBV7-2 and TRBJ2-1, the full variable domain is GAGVSQSPSNKVTEKGKDVELRCDPISGHTALYWYRQSLGQGLEFLIYFQGNSAPDKSGLPSDRFSAERTGGSVSTLTIQRTQQEDSAVYLCASSSQPNNEQFFGPGTRLTVL.

This clone was recorded once. J is TRBJ1-1 and V is TRBV6-1; D is possibly TRBD1 (5 bases). Deletions cut 6 bases from V and 1 base from J, with 15 bases between. The germline CDR1 and CDR2 sequences are MNHNS and SASEGT. The CDR3 totals 15 residues. The DNA of the CDR3 is TGTGCCAGCAGCATTTCGGGTGGGGGGAACACTGAAGCTTTCTTT. Translation gives CASSISGGGNTEAFF.

This clone was detected once. The J gene is TRBJ2-1, the V gene TRBV6-5; weak D call: TRBD2 (5 bases). From germline, CDR1 is MNHEY and CDR2 SVGAGI. V gave up 6 bases and J gave up 7 bases, with 16 bases separating them. The CDR3 runs 14 residues. The CDR3 DNA sequence: TGTGCCAGCAGCCAATCGGTCGGGATGAATGAGCAGTTCTTC. Protein sequence: CASSQSVGMNEQFF.

The chain links TRBV7-8 to TRBJ1-1, with D maybe TRBD1 (5 bases). Germline V CDR1 and CDR2: SGHVS, FQNEAQ. This CDR3 is 15 amino acids long. Trimming took off 2 bases at V and 4 bases at J, with 14 bases between the two ends. CDR3: CASSLLGDPSTEAFF. CDR3 DNA sequence: TGTGCCAGCAGCTTATTAGGGGACCCCAGCACTGAAGCTTTCTTT.

CDR3 DNA: TGTGCCAGCAGCTCCGGACAGGGAGGGGAAAAACTGTTTTTT. This translates into CASSSGQGGEKLFF. The chain employs TRBV5-5 and TRBJ1-4; 8 bases are a match to TRBD1. CDR1 and CDR2 (germline): SGHKS, YYEKEE (reference sequence). The CDR3 loop spans 14 amino acids. V was clipped by 3 bases and J by 8 bases; unmatched bases: 6.

This clone was counted once. The chain is built from TRBV15 and TRBJ1-2; D remains unclear. V was shortened by 0 bases and J by 7 bases, with 12 bases between the two germline ends. From germline, CDR1 is LNHNV and CDR2 YYDKDF (reference sequence). The CDR3 has 14 amino acids. The chain's CDR3 is CATSRDGVVSGYTF. DNA for the CDR3: TGTGCCACCAGCAGAGATGGGGTTGTGAGTGGCTACACCTTC.

The V gene is TRBV5-1, the J gene TRBJ2-3; 10 bases align to TRBD2. The germline gives CDR1 SGHRS, CDR2 YFSETQ. This CDR3 contains 14 residues. V shed 1 base, J shed 6 bases, and the junction held 2 bases outside the gene matches. The CDR3 spells CASSLKTSGDTQYF. The CDR3 nucleotides read TGCGCCAGCAGCTTGAAGACTAGCGGGGATACGCAGTATTTT.

This chain links TRBV7-2 with TRBJ2-5; D is perhaps TRBD1 or TRBD2 (5 bases each). Trimming removed 2 bases from V and 2 bases from J, with 12 bases in between. The CDR3 covers 15 residues. Germline V lookup: CDR1 SGHTA, CDR2 FQGNSA. The CDR3 sequence: CASSLTGTLQETQYF. CDR3 sequence (DNA): TGTGCCAGCAGCTTAACCGGGACCCTTCAAGAGACCCAGTACTTC.

The chain combines TRBV9 with TRBJ2-7; TRBD2 matches at 10 bases. J was trimmed by 7 bases and V by 0 bases; bases with no gene match: 4. The CDR3 is 14 residues long. The germline CDR1 and CDR2 sequences are SGDLS and YYNGEE. This CDR3 reads CASSVGTSGLEQYF. Here the CDR3 DNA reads TGTGCCAGCAGCGTAGGGACTAGCGGTTTAGAGCAGTACTTC.

The chain is built from TRBV7-9 and TRBJ2-1; no reliable D call. Germline CDR1 and CDR2: SEHNR and FQNEAQ (reference sequence). The CDR3 extends over 13 amino acids. The V end was cut by 4 bases, the J end by 4 bases, with 8 bases between. The CDR3 DNA sequence: TGTGCCAGCAGCTCACGGTTTTACAATGAGCAGTTCTTC. It codes for CASSSRFYNEQFF.

This chain links TRBV5-1 with TRBJ2-5, with TRBD2 matching over 11 bases. After removal of 0 bases from V and 5 bases from J, the junction contained 6 bases not matched to a gene. Germline loops: CDR1 SGHRS, CDR2 YFSETQ. This CDR3 has 16 residues. In DNA form, the CDR3 reads TGCGCCAGCAGCTTGGGTAGCGGGGGGGCCGTCGAGACCCAGTACTTC. Amino acid sequence: CASSLGSGGAVETQYF.

A single count supports this clone. V is TRBV19 and J is TRBJ2-1; D possibly corresponds to TRBD1 (6 bases). Germline V gives CDR1 LNHDA, CDR2 SQIVND (reference sequence). The V gene lost 5 bases and the J gene lost 1 base, with 18 bases spanning the gap. This CDR3 is built from 17 residues. The DNA of the CDR3 is TGTGCCAGTAGTGGGTGGCAGGGGACATTGTCCTACAATGAGCAGTTCTTC. It encodes CASSGWQGTLSYNEQFF.

The genes are TRBV5-4 and TRBJ2-7, with unresolved D. Germline V gene data show CDR1 as SGHNT and CDR2 as YYREEE (reference sequence). This CDR3 is built from 13 residues. Trimming stripped 3 bases from V and 5 bases from J, with 12 bases between. The CDR3 here is CASSYQWGDEQYF. The CDR3 DNA sequence: TGTGCCAGCAGCTACCAGTGGGGTGACGAGCAGTACTTC.

The V and J genes are TRBV6-1 and TRBJ2-4, with a possible D match to TRBD2 (6 bases). Trimming took off 4 bases at V and 0 bases at J, with 16 bases between the two ends. The CDR3 runs 17 residues. Germline lookup yields CDR1 MNHNS and CDR2 SASEGT. In nucleotides, the CDR3 is TGTGCCAGCAGTGGTCGGGGACTCCTTATAGCCAAAAACATTCAGTACTTC. It codes for CASSGRGLLIAKNIQYF.

The chain links TRBV10-3 to TRBJ2-4; possible D gene TRBD1, 6 bases. The CDR3 loop spans 13 amino acids. Germline values: CDR1 ENHRY, CDR2 SYGVKD. V was shortened by 5 bases and J by 5 bases, with 10 bases between the two germline ends. The CDR3 sequence: CAISWDKENIQYF. The CDR3 nucleotides read TGTGCCATCAGTTGGGACAAGGAAAACATTCAGTACTTC.